What follows are 10 T cell receptor beta chains derived from one specimen sequenced in a study of response to subunit inactivated influenza vaccine. Each CDR3 protein is one row after TCRdb ran MiXCR on the RT-PCR reads. The sample yields about 520,000 distinct CDR3 sequences, around 7.7% seen once. The material sequenced was PBMCs from blood, taken about 24 months after vaccination. All receptors derive from a man in his fifties or sixties who received an inactivated influenza vaccine.

The chain employs TRBV7-2 and TRBJ1-5, with D uncertain. Between the trimmed V and J ends, which lost 1 base and 5 bases, there was a span of 9 bases. The CDR3 extends over 14 amino acids. Germline lookup yields CDR1 SGHTA and CDR2 FQGNSA. CDR3 sequence reads: CASSLDYSYQPQHF. The CDR3 nucleotides read TGTGCCAGCAGCTTAGATTACAGCTATCAGCCCCAGCATTTT.

This clonotype has more than one count but fewer than ten. J is TRBJ2-7 and V is TRBV7-6, with TRBD1 matching over 11 bases. Germline V lookup: CDR1 SGHVS, CDR2 FNYEAQ. The CDR3 covers 16 residues. Trimming took 1 base from V and 2 from J; bases not matched to a gene: 4. The CDR3 loop reads CASSLGSGQGAYEQYF. The CDR3 DNA follows: TGTGCCAGCAGCTTAGGCTCGGGACAGGGGGCCTACGAGCAGTACTTC. Full variable domain (remainder filled in from reference TRBV7-6 and TRBJ2-7): GAGVSQSPRYKVTKRGQDVALRCDPISGHVSLYWYRQALGQGPEFLTYFNYEAQQDKSGLPNDRFSAERPEGSISTLTIQRTEQRDSAMYRCASSLGSGQGAYEQYFGPGTRLTVT.

The gene calls are TRBV18 and TRBJ2-2; weak D call: TRBD1 (6 bases). The V and J ends lost 8 bases and 3 bases respectively, with 13 bases between them. CDR1 and CDR2 from the germline V gene are KGHSH and LQKENI. This CDR3 comprises 14 residues. The CDR3: CASHDRIDTGELFF. The CDR3 DNA is TGTGCCAGCCACGACAGGATTGACACCGGGGAGCTGTTTTTT.

The rearrangement joins TRBV6-2 or TRBV6-3 to TRBJ2-1; the match to TRBD1 covers 7 bases. CDR3 length: 12 residues. The germline V gene encodes CDR1 MNHEY and CDR2 SVGEGT. The V and J ends lost 7 bases and 5 bases, in that order; junction bases with no gene match: 2. The CDR3 protein is CASIGTDNEQFF. In DNA, the CDR3 is TGTGCCAGCATAGGGACAGACAATGAGCAGTTCTTC.

This clonotype was picked up many times. The V gene is TRBV6-1, the J gene TRBJ2-1, with TRBD2 identical over 8 bases. Germline CDR1 MNHNS, CDR2 SASEGT. The CDR3 is made up of 16 amino acids. The junction had 13 bases not matched to a gene; V was cut back by 6 bases and J by 6 bases. The CDR3 DNA reads TGTGCCAGCAGCCAGTGGGTAGCGGGACTACTCAATGAGCAGTTCTTC. Its translation is CASSQWVAGLLNEQFF.

V is TRBV6-2 or TRBV6-3 and J is TRBJ1-2; 9 bases agree with TRBD1. Germline-derived CDR1 and CDR2 are MNHEY and SVGEGT. The V gene end was trimmed by 0 bases and the J gene end by 6 bases; junction bases not matched to a gene: 8. CDR3 length: 16 residues. In nucleotides, the CDR3 is TGTGCCAGCAGTTACTCGTCGACAGGGGGTGATGATGGCTACACCTTC. This translates into CASSYSSTGGDDGYTF.

In its sample, this clonotype was seen many times. V usage is TRBV19 and J usage is TRBJ2-3, with D maybe TRBD1 (6 bases). CDR1 and CDR2 from the germline V gene are LNHDA and SQIVND (reference sequence). Trimming stripped 6 bases from V and 2 bases from J, with 9 bases between. CDR3 length equals 13 residues. The DNA for the CDR3 is TGTGCCAGTAGAGGGACATCCACAGATACGCAGTATTTT. Its protein is CASRGTSTDTQYF. Supplemented by reference TRBV19 and TRBJ2-3, the full variable domain reads DGGITQSPKYLFRKEGQNVTLSCEQNLNHDAMYWYRQDPGQGLRLIYYSQIVNDFQKGDIAEGYSVSREKKESFPLTVTSAQKNPTAFYLCASRGTSTDTQYFGPGTRLTVL.

CDR3 nucleotides: TGTGCCAGCACCCTGAATATTAGGACACTTTATAATTCACCCCTCCACTTT. Translated, it gives CASTLNIRTLYNSPLHF. The chain recombines TRBV27 with TRBJ1-6; possibly TRBD1 for D (5 bases). The CDR3 totals 17 residues. V was cut by 7 bases and J by 4 bases, with 20 bases left in between. The germline CDR1 and CDR2 sequences are MNHEY and SMNVEV (reference sequence).

This clonotype was detected a few times. The V call is TRBV2, the J call TRBJ2-4; no clear D gene. V was cut by 4 bases and J by 5 bases, with 18 bases left in between. CDR3 size: 16 residues. Germline V gives CDR1 SNHLY, CDR2 FYNNEI. The CDR3 DNA follows: TGTGCCAGCAGTGCCGGCCCGTACCGTTCCCAAAACATTCAGTACTTC. It yields the protein CASSAGPYRSQNIQYF.

This rearrangement joins TRBV27 to TRBJ1-5; 9 bases fit TRBD1. Germline V gene data show CDR1 as MNHEY and CDR2 as SMNVEV (reference sequence). This CDR3 has 16 amino acids. With V trimmed by 4 bases and J by 6 bases, 10 bases remained unmatched. CDR3 protein: CASSSRNTGGGQPQHF. CDR3 DNA: TGTGCCAGCAGTTCGAGGAATACAGGGGGCGGTCAGCCCCAGCATTTT.